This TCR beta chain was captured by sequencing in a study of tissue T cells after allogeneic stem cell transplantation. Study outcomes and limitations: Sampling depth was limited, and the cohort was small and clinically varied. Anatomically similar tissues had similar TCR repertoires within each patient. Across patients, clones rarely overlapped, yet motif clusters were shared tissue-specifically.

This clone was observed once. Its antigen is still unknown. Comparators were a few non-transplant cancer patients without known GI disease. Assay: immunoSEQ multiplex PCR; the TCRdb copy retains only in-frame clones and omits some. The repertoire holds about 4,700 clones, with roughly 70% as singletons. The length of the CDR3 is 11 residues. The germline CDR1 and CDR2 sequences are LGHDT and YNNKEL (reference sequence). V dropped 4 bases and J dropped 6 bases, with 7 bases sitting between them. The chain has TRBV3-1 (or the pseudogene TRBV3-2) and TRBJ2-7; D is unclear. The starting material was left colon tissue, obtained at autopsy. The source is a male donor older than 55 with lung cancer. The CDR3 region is CASSRPPEQYF. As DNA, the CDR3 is TGTGCCAGCAGCCGGCCCCCCGAGCAGTACTTC.